This T cell receptor beta chain was sequenced during a study of cytomegalovirus exposure and HLA in healthy donors. The CDR3 totals 15 residues. V lost 1 base to trimming and J lost 3 bases; unmatched junction nucleotides: 4. CDR1 is SGHAT and CDR2 is FQNNGV in the germline V gene. The PCR used 60 Vbeta and 13 Jbeta primers. Repertoires were generated with immunoSEQ multiplex PCR, while TCRdb's copy carries only in-frame clones and drops some. The profile shows more than 130,000 clones, around 80% of them singletons. The J gene is TRBJ2-7, the V gene TRBV11-2; the match to TRBD1 covers 9 bases. This TCR came from a male donor in good health and CMV-seronegative. Material: PBMCs. This chain's CDR3 is CASSLGRGQGYEQYF. The CDR3 DNA reads as TGTGCCAGCAGCTTAGGTAGGGGACAGGGCTACGAGCAGTACTTC.